The 23 T cell receptor beta chains below were found in one sample sequenced in a study of cytomegalovirus exposure and HLA in healthy donors. 13 Jbeta primers and 60 Vbeta primers were used for the PCR. The repertoire was sequenced with immunoSEQ multiplex PCR; TCRdb's copy has only in-frame clones and lacks some. The sample lists approximately 100,000 clones; around three quarters were seen once. The source material was PBMCs. Every receptor here comes from a female donor in good health and CMV-seropositive.

The chain joins TRBV30 to TRBJ2-7, with a weak D call TRBD1 (6 bases). The CDR3 runs to 15 residues. Germline V CDR1 and CDR2: GTSNPN, SVGIG (reference sequence). V was pared by 3 bases and J by 2 bases, with 17 bases between. The CDR3 DNA reads TGTGCCTGGAGAGGGTGGGGGCAGAGCACCTACGAGCAGTACTTC. This sequence encodes CAWRGWGQSTYEQYF. Complete variable domain (other parts from reference TRBV30 and TRBJ2-7): SQTIHQWPATLVQPVGSPLSLECTVEGTSNPNLYWYRQAAGRGLQLLFYSVGIGQISSEVPQNLSASRPQDRQFILSSKKLLLSDSGFYLCAWRGWGQSTYEQYFGPGTRLTVT.

The rearrangement uses TRBV19 and TRBJ1-6, with 7 positions matching TRBD1. Germline CDR1 and CDR2: LNHDA and SQIVND (reference sequence). V lost 4 bases and J lost 3; bases outside the gene matches: 3. The CDR3 extends over 15 amino acids. The CDR3 is CASSKQGNYNSPLHF. CDR3 sequence (DNA): TGTGCCAGTAGTAAACAGGGGAACTATAATTCACCCCTCCACTTT.

This clone was seen a single time. The gene calls are TRBV27 and TRBJ1-4; 7 nucleotides match TRBD1. The V and J ends lost 2 bases and 4 bases, in that order; junction bases with no gene match: 4. The germline V gene encodes CDR1 MNHEY and CDR2 SMNVEV (reference sequence). The CDR3 extends over 15 amino acids. CDR3 coding DNA: TGTGCCAGCAGTTTAATTGGGACAGTTAATGAAAAACTGTTTTTT. Its translation: CASSLIGTVNEKLFF. The whole variable domain, remainder taken from reference TRBV27 and TRBJ1-4, is EAQVTQNPRYLITVTGKKLTVTCSQNMNHEYMSWYRQDPGLGLRQIYYSMNVEVTDKGDVPEGYKVSRKEKRNFPLILESPSPNQTSLYFCASSLIGTVNEKLFFGSGTQLSVL.

The J gene is TRBJ2-5, the V gene TRBV6-1; no firm D call. CDR3 length equals 14 residues. Germline assignment: CDR1 MNHNS and CDR2 SASEGT. The germline V and J ends were trimmed by 6 bases and 5 bases, with 16 bases remaining between them. The CDR3 is CASSPRATRETQYF. CDR3 DNA sequence: TGTGCCAGCAGCCCCCGCGCTACCCGGGAGACCCAGTACTTC.

The table lists this clone with a few counts. V is TRBV2 and J is TRBJ1-3; D may be TRBD1 (6 bases). With 8 bases removed from V and 2 bases from J, the gap between germline ends came to 16 bases. The germline V gene has CDR1 SNHLY and CDR2 FYNNEI. The CDR3 length is 15 residues. CDR3 in amino acids: CASSPTGVTGNTIYF. The CDR3 DNA is TGTGCCAGCTCGCCGACAGGAGTCACTGGAAACACCATATATTTT. Full variable domain (rest looked up from reference TRBV2 and TRBJ1-3): EPEVTQTPSHQVTQMGQEVILRCVPISNHLYFYWYRQILGQKVEFLVSFYNNEISEKSEIFDDQFSVERPDGSNFTLKIRSTKLEDSAMYFCASSPTGVTGNTIYFGEGSWLTVV.

The chain uses TRBV7-9 and TRBJ1-4; D ambiguous. This CDR3 has 16 amino acids. With 3 bases removed from V and 0 bases from J, the gap between germline ends came to 11 bases. Per the germline V gene, CDR1 is SEHNR and CDR2 is FQNEAQ (reference sequence). The CDR3 is CASSFGGFATNEKLFF. The CDR3 DNA follows: TGTGCCAGCAGCTTTGGAGGATTTGCAACTAATGAAAAACTGTTTTTT.

A few counts support this clone. V gene TRBV7-9 combines with J gene TRBJ2-5; no reliable D call. This CDR3 spans 13 amino acids. Germline CDR1 reads SEHNR; CDR2 reads FQNEAQ (reference sequence). V was shortened by 4 bases and J by 0 bases, with 6 bases between the two germline ends. The CDR3 loop reads CASSYSYQETQYF. CDR3 coding DNA: TGTGCCAGCAGCTACTCGTACCAAGAGACCCAGTACTTC.

The V call is TRBV7-7, the J call TRBJ2-2; 11 bases line up with TRBD1. The germline V gene encodes CDR1 SSHAT and CDR2 FNYEAQ (reference sequence). This CDR3 has 15 residues. The CDR3 sequence is CATSRGTGGTGELFF. CDR3 DNA sequence: TGTGCTACCTCAAGGGGGACAGGGGGCACCGGGGAGCTGTTTTTT. Using reference TRBV7-7 and TRBJ2-2 for the parts outside the CDR3, the full variable domain is GAGVSQSPRYKVTKRGQDVTLRCDPISSHATLYWYQQALGQGPEFLTYFNYEAQPDKSGLPSDRFSAERPEGSISTLTIQRTEQRDSAMYRCATSRGTGGTGELFFGEGSRLTVL.

The chain carries TRBV11-2 and TRBJ1-1; D is possibly TRBD1 (5 bases). From germline, CDR1 is SGHAT and CDR2 FQNNGV. This CDR3 spans 16 amino acids. V lost 5 bases, J lost 0 bases, and 16 bases lay in between. CDR3 in DNA: TGTGCCAGCAGCCTCACGAAGACAGCCATGAACACTGAAGCTTTCTTT. Protein sequence: CASSLTKTAMNTEAFF.

The chain has TRBV27 and TRBJ2-5, with TRBD2 identical over 12 bases. J was trimmed by 4 bases and V by 5 bases; bases with no gene match: 8. Germline values: CDR1 MNHEY, CDR2 SMNVEV (reference sequence). This CDR3 spans 16 amino acids. The CDR3 DNA reads as TGTGCCAGCAGTCCAGGACTAGCGGGGCGACGAGAGACCCAGTACTTC. This gives the protein CASSPGLAGRRETQYF.

The V and J genes are TRBV9 and TRBJ2-7; 7 bases line up with TRBD2. The CDR3 extends over 13 amino acids. After removal of 8 bases from V and 1 base from J, the junction contained 6 bases not matched to a gene. Looked up from germline, CDR1 is SGDLS and CDR2 is YYNGEE. CDR3 residues: CASSSGTSYEQYF. For the CDR3, the DNA is TGTGCCAGTTCGAGCGGGACGTCCTACGAGCAGTACTTC.

The rearrangement joins TRBV10-3 to TRBJ2-4; D may be TRBD1 (6 bases). Germline V gene data show CDR1 as ENHRY and CDR2 as SYGVKD. The V end was cut by 10 bases, the J end by 2 bases, with 12 bases between. This CDR3 is 13 amino acids long. In DNA, the CDR3 is TGTGCCACCCAACAGGGTTCCAAAAACATTCAGTACTTC. Amino acids: CATQQGSKNIQYF.

The chain carries TRBV27 and TRBJ2-4; 7 positions agree with TRBD1. Looked up from germline, CDR1 is MNHEY and CDR2 is SMNVEV (reference sequence). Trimming removed 5 bases from V and 0 bases from J; junction bases left unmatched: 16. The CDR3 covers 19 residues. CDR3 loop: CASSPGQAELTLAKNIQYF. The CDR3 nucleotides read TGTGCCAGCAGTCCCGGACAGGCAGAGCTAACCCTAGCCAAAAACATTCAGTACTTC.

V gene TRBV6-5 combines with J gene TRBJ1-1, with a possible D match to TRBD1 (5 bases). Trimming removed 7 bases from V and 0 bases from J, with 9 bases in between. Germline V gives CDR1 MNHEY, CDR2 SVGAGI. The CDR3 is 13 residues long. The CDR3 region has the DNA TGTGCCAGCAAAAGACAGATGAACACTGAAGCTTTCTTT. This codes for CASKRQMNTEAFF.

The V gene is TRBV2, the J gene TRBJ2-5; the match to TRBD2 covers 10 bases. The CDR3 has 15 residues. Germline trimming cut 7 bases from V and 4 bases from J; bases unmatched to any gene: 9. Germline CDR1 and CDR2: SNHLY and FYNNEI. CDR3 coding DNA: TGTGCCAGCACTCCCTTACTAGCGGGAATAGAGACCCAGTACTTC. Its translation: CASTPLLAGIETQYF.

V gene TRBV28 combines with J gene TRBJ1-2, with 8 bases that match TRBD1. Germline CDR1 is MDHEN and CDR2 is SYDVKM. The CDR3 has 14 amino acids. V lost 3 bases to trimming and J lost 5 bases; unmatched junction nucleotides: 5. The CDR3 spells CASSLYRGEYGYTF. Here the CDR3 DNA reads TGTGCCAGCAGTTTGTACAGGGGGGAGTATGGCTACACCTTC.

As for this clone: A junction end diverges from the germline sequence, so it may reflect a read error. This chain joins TRBV7-9 and TRBJ2-7, with TRBD1 identical over 7 bases. This CDR3 is built from 15 residues. Germline-derived CDR1 and CDR2 are SEHNR and FQNEAQ (reference sequence). CDR3 DNA sequence: TGTTCCAGCAGCTCCCTAACACAGGGGAACTACGAGCAGTACTTC. Its protein product is CSSSSLTQGNYEQYF.

J is TRBJ2-3 and V is TRBV7-9, with 8 nucleotides matching TRBD1. Germline values: CDR1 SEHNR, CDR2 FQNEAQ (reference sequence). The CDR3 has 15 amino acids. Trimming removed 5 bases from V and 0 bases from J; junction bases left unmatched: 4. The DNA of the CDR3 is TGTGCCAGCAGCGCGACAGGGGTAAGCACAGATACGCAGTATTTT. Encoded protein: CASSATGVSTDTQYF.

The V call is TRBV29-1, the J call TRBJ1-5, with TRBD1 identical over 8 bases. CDR1 is SQVTM and CDR2 is ANQGSEA in the germline V gene. The CDR3 covers 13 residues. J lost 6 bases, V lost 4 bases, and 5 bases had no gene match. CDR3 region: CSVGGTGGQPQHF. The DNA of the CDR3 is TGCAGCGTTGGGGGGACAGGCGGTCAGCCCCAGCATTTT.

This clone was counted between two and nine times. The J gene is TRBJ1-2, the V gene TRBV7-9; TRBD1 agrees at 12 bases. The V gene end was trimmed by 5 bases and the J gene end by 1 base; junction bases not matched to a gene: 5. This CDR3 region has 16 residues. CDR1 is SEHNR and CDR2 is FQNEAQ in the germline V gene (reference sequence). The CDR3 nucleotides read TGTGCCAGCAGCCCTGGGACAGGGGGCGATAACTATGGCTACACCTTC. It codes for CASSPGTGGDNYGYTF.

This sequence joins TRBV2 and TRBJ1-2, with D unresolved. V lost 1 base to trimming and J lost 5 bases, with 8 bases between them. Germline loops: CDR1 SNHLY, CDR2 FYNNEI. There are 13 residues in the CDR3. CDR3 coding DNA: TGTGCCAGCAGTGAAGGAGGGTTGTATGGCTACACCTTC. Translated: CASSEGGLYGYTF. The variable domain in full, with the rest retrieved from reference TRBV2 and TRBJ1-2, is EPEVTQTPSHQVTQMGQEVILRCVPISNHLYFYWYRQILGQKVEFLVSFYNNEISEKSEIFDDQFSVERPDGSNFTLKIRSTKLEDSAMYFCASSEGGLYGYTFGSGTRLTVV.

This chain connects TRBV7-2 to TRBJ2-3; tentatively, D is TRBD1 (6 bases). CDR1 SGHTA and CDR2 FQGNSA come from the germline V gene. V was trimmed by 0 bases and J by 4 bases, leaving 26 bases between them. The CDR3 length is 20 residues. The CDR3 DNA reads as TGTGCCAGCAGCTTAGCAGGGGGTTTTGGCTCATTGAAGGTATCAGATACGCAGTATTTT. As protein: CASSLAGGFGSLKVSDTQYF.

The chain combines TRBV7-2 with TRBJ1-6, with D perhaps TRBD1 (5 bases). Trimming cost V 5 bases and J 7 bases, with 12 bases left between them. CDR1 is SGHTA, CDR2 FQGNSA, per germline. This CDR3 has 14 amino acids. The CDR3 DNA is TGTGCCAGCAGCCCCATGGAGGGGAATTCACCCCTCCACTTT. Translation gives CASSPMEGNSPLHF.